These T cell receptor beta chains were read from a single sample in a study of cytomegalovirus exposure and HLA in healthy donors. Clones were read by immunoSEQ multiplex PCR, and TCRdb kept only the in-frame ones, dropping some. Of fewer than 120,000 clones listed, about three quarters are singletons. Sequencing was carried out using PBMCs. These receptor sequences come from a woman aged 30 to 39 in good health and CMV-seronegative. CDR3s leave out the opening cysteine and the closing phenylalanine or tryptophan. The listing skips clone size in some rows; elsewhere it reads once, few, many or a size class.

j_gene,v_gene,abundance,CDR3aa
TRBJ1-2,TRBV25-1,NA,ASSDTGYYGYT
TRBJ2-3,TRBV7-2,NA,ASKWGLANATQY
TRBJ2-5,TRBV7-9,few,ASSPRLAGTQETQY
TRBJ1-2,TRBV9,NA,ASSVIQNYGYT
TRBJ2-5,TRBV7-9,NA,ASSSLQEGTQY
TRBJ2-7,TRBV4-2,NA,ASSQDRQGLSDEQY
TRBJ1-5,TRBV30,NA,AWSVLPYSNQPQH
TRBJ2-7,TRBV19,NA,ASSRGDYEQY
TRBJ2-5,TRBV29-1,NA,SVEVVAGETQY
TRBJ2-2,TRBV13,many,ASSPGLAGGPRETGELF
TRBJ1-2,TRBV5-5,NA,ASSLGTGTRAYGYT
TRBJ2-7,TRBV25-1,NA,ASRGVTYEQY
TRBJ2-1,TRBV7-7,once,ASSRTSEPYNEQF
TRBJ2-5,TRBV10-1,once,ASRPGTSANQETQY
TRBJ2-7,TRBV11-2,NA,ASSLGGGGEQY
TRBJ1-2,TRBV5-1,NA,ASSLARGYGYT
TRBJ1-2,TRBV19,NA,ASSPTGPRSSGT
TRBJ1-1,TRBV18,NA,ASSPTGRNTEAF
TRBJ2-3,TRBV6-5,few,ASRPIAGNTDTQY
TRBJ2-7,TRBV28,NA,ASSPAWDRGPQQY
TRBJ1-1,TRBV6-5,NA,ASRVRGHGTEAF
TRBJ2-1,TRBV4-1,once,ASSQGRGGAGYNEQF
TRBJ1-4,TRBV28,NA,ASSSTGLTATNEKLF